The clone carrying this T cell receptor (beta chain) was seen many times. This sample was included in a study of T-cell reconstitution after alpha-beta-depleted transplantation in children. The trim removed 5 bases at V and 5 bases at J, leaving 13 bases unmatched. Germline loops: CDR1 DFQATT, CDR2 SNEGSKA (reference sequence). CDR3 size: 16 residues. Researchers prepared the TCRbeta library using unique molecular identifiers, the study reports. TCRdb ran MiXCR on the PCR reads and lists one entry per CDR3 protein. The sample has hundreds of thousands of distinct CDR3 sequences; approximately 16% are singletons.

The chain is built from TRBV20-1 and TRBJ2-3, with 10 bases identical to TRBD1. The source is a human donor who donated a stem cell graft to a child with acute myeloid leukemia. The sample in question was PBMCs from the stem cell graft donor, obtained from the stem cell graft. CDR3 nucleotides: TGCAGTGCTGTAACGGACAGGGGGAGACTTCGAGATACGCAGTATTTT. Translated: CSAVTDRGRLRDTQYF.